The next 7 T cell receptor beta chains were all read from a single sample in a study of cytomegalovirus exposure and HLA in healthy donors. Some clones are missing from TCRdb's copy, which holds only in-frame ones; the method was immunoSEQ multiplex PCR. The table shows 90,000 to 120,000 clones, with approximately 96% occurring only once. Sequencing input: PBMCs. The receptor set was obtained from a woman aged 18-29 years in good health and CMV-seronegative.

The chain uses TRBV14 and TRBJ1-2, with D possibly TRBD1 on 6 matching bases. The V end was cut by 8 bases, the J end by 8 bases, with 24 bases between. Germline V gene lookup returns CDR1 SGHDN and CDR2 FVKESK. This CDR3 has 15 amino acids. CDR3 nucleotide sequence: TGTGCCAGCGGGCCTGACAGGTCCCCCTACTCCGGCTACACCTTC. It is translated as CASGPDRSPYSGYTF.

Only a few counts were recorded for this clone. The V call is TRBV29-1, the J call TRBJ2-1, with TRBD2 identical over 7 bases. Germline CDR1 is SQVTM and CDR2 is ANQGSEA. V trimming: 4 bases; J trimming: 0 bases; junction bases outside the gene matches: 12. The CDR3 extends over 17 amino acids. In DNA form, the CDR3 reads TGCAGCGTTGTTCTCGGGGGGAAACCCAGCTCCTACAATGAGCAGTTCTTC. Translation gives CSVVLGGKPSSYNEQFF.

This chain connects TRBV27 to TRBJ1-5, with D hard to call. Deletions cut 3 bases from V and 8 bases from J, with 23 bases between. This CDR3 contains 17 residues. Germline V CDR1 and CDR2: MNHEY, SMNVEV (reference sequence). CDR3 nucleotides: TGTGCCAGCAGTTTTTATCTGGTAACCCGAGACTTGAAGCCCCAGCATTTT. Translation: CASSFYLVTRDLKPQHF.

As concerns this clone: The sample holds other DNA sequences that translate to the same CDR3. The rearrangement joins TRBV5-4 to TRBJ1-1; 9 nucleotides align to TRBD1. CDR1 is SGHNT and CDR2 is YYREEE in the germline V gene (reference sequence). V shed 3 bases, J shed 4 bases, and the junction held 7 bases outside the gene matches. The CDR3 totals 15 residues. The CDR3 nucleotides are TGTGCCAGCAGCTGGGGACAGGGAGGCGGCACTGAAGCTTTCTTT. Protein product: CASSWGQGGGTEAFF.

As DNA, the CDR3 is TGTGCCAGCAGCGCGGGACACCCCTCCACCGGGGAGCTGTTTTTT. Translation gives CASSAGHPSTGELFF. The J gene is TRBJ2-2, the V gene TRBV9; D possibly corresponds to TRBD1 (6 bases). CDR1 is SGDLS, CDR2 YYNGEE, per germline. V was cut by 3 bases and J by 4 bases, with 13 bases left in between. The CDR3 is 15 residues long.

V gene TRBV7-2 combines with J gene TRBJ1-2, with D perhaps TRBD1 (5 bases). Germline V gene sequence: CDR1 SGHTA, CDR2 FQGNSA. The CDR3 is 16 residues long. V lost 4 bases and J 8 bases, leaving 23 bases between the germline ends. The CDR3 nucleotides are TGTGCCAGCAGCTCCGATCCAGACAGTATGAAAGGGGGCTACACCTTC. It yields the protein CASSSDPDSMKGGYTF.

The rearrangement joins TRBV4-2 to TRBJ1-2; 7 bases are a match to TRBD1. The CDR3 has 18 residues. V was pared by 1 base and J by 3 bases, with 14 bases of the junction left unmatched. The germline gives CDR1 LGHNA, CDR2 YNFKEQ. CDR3 bases: TGTGCCAGCAGCCAAGTACCTTCCTGGGGGGACAGCTACTATGGCTACACCTTC. It encodes CASSQVPSWGDSYYGYTF.